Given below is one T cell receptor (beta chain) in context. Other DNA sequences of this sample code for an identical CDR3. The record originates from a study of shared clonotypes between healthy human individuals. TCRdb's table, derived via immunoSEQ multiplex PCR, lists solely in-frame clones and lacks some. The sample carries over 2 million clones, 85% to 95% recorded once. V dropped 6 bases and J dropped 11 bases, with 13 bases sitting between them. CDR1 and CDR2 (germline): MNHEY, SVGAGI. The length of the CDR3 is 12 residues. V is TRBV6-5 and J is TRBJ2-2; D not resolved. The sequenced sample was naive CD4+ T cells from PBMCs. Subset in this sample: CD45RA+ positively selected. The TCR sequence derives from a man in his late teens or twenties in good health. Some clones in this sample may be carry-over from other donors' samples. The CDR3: CASSPPNRELFF. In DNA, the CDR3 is TGTGCCAGCAGCCCACCGAACCGAGAGCTGTTTTTT.